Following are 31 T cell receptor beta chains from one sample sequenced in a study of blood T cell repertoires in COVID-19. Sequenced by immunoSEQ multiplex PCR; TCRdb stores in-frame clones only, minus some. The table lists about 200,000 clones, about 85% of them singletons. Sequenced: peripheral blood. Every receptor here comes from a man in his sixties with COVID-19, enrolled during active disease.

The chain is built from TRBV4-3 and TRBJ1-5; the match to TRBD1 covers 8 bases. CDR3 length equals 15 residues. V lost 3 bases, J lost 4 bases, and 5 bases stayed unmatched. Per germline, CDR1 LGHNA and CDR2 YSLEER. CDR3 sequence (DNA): TGCGCCAGCAGCCAGGGTAGACAGGGGAATCAGCCCCAGCATTTT. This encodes CASSQGRQGNQPQHF.

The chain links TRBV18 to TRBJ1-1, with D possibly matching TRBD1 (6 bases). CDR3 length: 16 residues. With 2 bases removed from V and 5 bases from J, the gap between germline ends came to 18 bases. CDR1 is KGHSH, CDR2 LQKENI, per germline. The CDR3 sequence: CASSPDRIGYGTEAFF. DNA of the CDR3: TGTGCCAGCTCACCAGACAGGATTGGGTATGGGACTGAAGCTTTCTTT.

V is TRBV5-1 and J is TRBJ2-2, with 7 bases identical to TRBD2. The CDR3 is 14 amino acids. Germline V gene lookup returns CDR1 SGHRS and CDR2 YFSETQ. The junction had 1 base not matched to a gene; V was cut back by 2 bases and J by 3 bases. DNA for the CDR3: TGCGCCAGCAGCTTTGGGGGGGACACCGGGGAGCTGTTTTTT. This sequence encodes CASSFGGDTGELFF. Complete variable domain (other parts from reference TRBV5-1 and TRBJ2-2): KAGVTQTPRYLIKTRGQQVTLSCSPISGHRSVSWYQQTPGQGLQFLFEYFSETQRNKGNFPGRFSGRQFSNSRSEMNVSTLELGDSALYLCASSFGGDTGELFFGEGSRLTVL.

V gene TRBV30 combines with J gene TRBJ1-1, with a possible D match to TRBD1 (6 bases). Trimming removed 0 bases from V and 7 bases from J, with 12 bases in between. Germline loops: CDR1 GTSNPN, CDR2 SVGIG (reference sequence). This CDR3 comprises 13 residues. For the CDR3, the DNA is TGTGCCTGGAGTGTAAAGGCAGGGGTTGAAGCTTTCTTT. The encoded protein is CAWSVKAGVEAFF. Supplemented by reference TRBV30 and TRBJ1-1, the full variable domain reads SQTIHQWPATLVQPVGSPLSLECTVEGTSNPNLYWYRQAAGRGLQLLFYSVGIGQISSEVPQNLSASRPQDRQFILSSKKLLLSDSGFYLCAWSVKAGVEAFFGQGTRLTVV.

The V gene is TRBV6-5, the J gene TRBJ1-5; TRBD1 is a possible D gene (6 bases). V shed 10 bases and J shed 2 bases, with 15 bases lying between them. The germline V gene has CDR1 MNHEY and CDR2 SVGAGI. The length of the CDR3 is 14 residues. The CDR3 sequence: CATAGGARNQPQHF. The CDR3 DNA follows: TGTGCCACCGCGGGGGGGGCCCGCAATCAGCCCCAGCATTTT.

The CDR3 reads CASSETGLYGYTF. The CDR3 DNA is TGCGCCAGCTCTGAGACAGGGCTCTATGGCTACACCTTC. V is TRBV4-3 and J is TRBJ1-2, with TRBD1 matching over 7 bases. Germline values: CDR1 LGHNA, CDR2 YSLEER. Trimming took 8 bases from V and 4 from J; bases not matched to a gene: 7. This CDR3 is built from 13 residues.

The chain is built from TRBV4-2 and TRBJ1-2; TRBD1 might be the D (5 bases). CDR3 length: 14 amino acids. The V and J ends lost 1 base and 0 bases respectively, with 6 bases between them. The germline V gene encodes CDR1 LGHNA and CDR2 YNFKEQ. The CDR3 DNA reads TGTGCCAGCAGCCAAGCGACAGCTAACTATGGCTACACCTTC. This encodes CASSQATANYGYTF.

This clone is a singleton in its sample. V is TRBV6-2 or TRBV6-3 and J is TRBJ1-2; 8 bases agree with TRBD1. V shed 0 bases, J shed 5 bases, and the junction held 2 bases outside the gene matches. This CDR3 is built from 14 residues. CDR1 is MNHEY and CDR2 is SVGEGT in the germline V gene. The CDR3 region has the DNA TGTGCCAGCAGTTACTCGCAGGGGGCGTATGGCTACACCTTC. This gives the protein CASSYSQGAYGYTF.

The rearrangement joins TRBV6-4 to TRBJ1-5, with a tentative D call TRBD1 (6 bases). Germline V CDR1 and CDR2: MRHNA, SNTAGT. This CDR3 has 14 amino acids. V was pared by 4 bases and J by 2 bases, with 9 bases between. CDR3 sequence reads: CASSAPGGNQPQHF. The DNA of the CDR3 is TGTGCCAGCAGTGCCCCAGGGGGCAATCAGCCCCAGCATTTT.

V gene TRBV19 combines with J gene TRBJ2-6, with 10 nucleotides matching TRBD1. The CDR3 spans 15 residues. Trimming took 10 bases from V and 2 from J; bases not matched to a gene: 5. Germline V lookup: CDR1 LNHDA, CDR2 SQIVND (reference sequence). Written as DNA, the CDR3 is TGTGCCACCGACAGGGGGCTGGCTGGGGCCAACGTCCTGACTTTC. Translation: CATDRGLAGANVLTF. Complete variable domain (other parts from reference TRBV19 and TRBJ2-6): DGGITQSPKYLFRKEGQNVTLSCEQNLNHDAMYWYRQDPGQGLRLIYYSQIVNDFQKGDIAEGYSVSREKKESFPLTVTSAQKNPTAFYLCATDRGLAGANVLTFGAGSRLTVL.

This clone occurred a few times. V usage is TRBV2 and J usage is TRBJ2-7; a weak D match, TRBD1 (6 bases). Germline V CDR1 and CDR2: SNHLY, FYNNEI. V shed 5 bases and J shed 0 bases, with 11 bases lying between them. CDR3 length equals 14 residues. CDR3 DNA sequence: TGTGCCAGCAGTTTTACAGGGAGCTCCTACGAGCAGTACTTC. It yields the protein CASSFTGSSYEQYF.

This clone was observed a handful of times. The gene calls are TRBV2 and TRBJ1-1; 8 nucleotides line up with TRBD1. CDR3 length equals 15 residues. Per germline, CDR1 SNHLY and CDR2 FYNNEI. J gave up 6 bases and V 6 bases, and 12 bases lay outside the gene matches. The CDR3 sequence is CASRLDWTGIAEAFF. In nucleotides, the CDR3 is TGTGCCAGCAGGTTAGATTGGACAGGGATTGCTGAAGCTTTCTTT. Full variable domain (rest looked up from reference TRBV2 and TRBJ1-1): EPEVTQTPSHQVTQMGQEVILRCVPISNHLYFYWYRQILGQKVEFLVSFYNNEISEKSEIFDDQFSVERPDGSNFTLKIRSTKLEDSAMYFCASRLDWTGIAEAFFGQGTRLTVV.

The CDR3 loop reads CASSQQQGASQPQHF. CDR3 DNA: TGCGCCAGCAGCCAACAGCAGGGGGCTAGTCAGCCCCAGCATTTT. V is TRBV4-1 and J is TRBJ1-5; 8 bases agree with TRBD1. Germline trimming cut 2 bases from V and 6 bases from J; bases unmatched to any gene: 6. The CDR3 contains 15 residues. The germline CDR1 and CDR2 sequences are MGHRA and YSYEKL.

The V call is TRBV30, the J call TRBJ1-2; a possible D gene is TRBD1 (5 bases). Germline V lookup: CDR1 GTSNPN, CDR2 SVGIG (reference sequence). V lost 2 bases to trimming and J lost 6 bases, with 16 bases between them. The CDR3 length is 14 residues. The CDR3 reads CAWSHGTGVNGYTF. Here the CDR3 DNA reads TGTGCCTGGAGTCACGGGACTGGGGTGAATGGCTACACCTTC.

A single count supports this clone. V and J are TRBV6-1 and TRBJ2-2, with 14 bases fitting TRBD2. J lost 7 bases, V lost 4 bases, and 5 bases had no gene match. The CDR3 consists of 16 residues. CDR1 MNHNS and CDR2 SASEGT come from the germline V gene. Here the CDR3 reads CASSGPGLAGVGELFF. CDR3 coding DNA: TGTGCCAGCAGTGGCCCGGGACTAGCGGGAGTCGGGGAGCTGTTTTTT.

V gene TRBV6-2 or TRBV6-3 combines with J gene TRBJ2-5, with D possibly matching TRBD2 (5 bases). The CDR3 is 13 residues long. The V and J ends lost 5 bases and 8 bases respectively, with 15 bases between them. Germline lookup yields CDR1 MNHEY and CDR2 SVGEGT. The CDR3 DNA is TGTGCCAGCAGTCCCGCGGGTTCAGGAACCCAGTACTTC. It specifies CASSPAGSGTQYF.

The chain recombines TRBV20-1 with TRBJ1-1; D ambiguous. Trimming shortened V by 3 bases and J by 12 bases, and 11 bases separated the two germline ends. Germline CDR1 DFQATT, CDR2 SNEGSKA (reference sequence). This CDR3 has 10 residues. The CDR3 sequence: CSARERPPFF. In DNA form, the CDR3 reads TGCAGTGCTAGGGAGAGACCTCCTTTCTTT.

The CDR3 region has the DNA TGTGCCAGCAGCGTAGGGGACATAGAGACCCAGTACTTC. Its translation: CASSVGDIETQYF. The V and J genes are TRBV9 and TRBJ2-5, with a possible D match to TRBD1 (6 bases). This CDR3 has 13 residues. V lost 0 bases and J lost 4, with 7 bases in between. CDR1 and CDR2 from the germline V gene are SGDLS and YYNGEE. The whole variable domain, filled in from reference TRBV9 and TRBJ2-5, reads DSGVTQTPKHLITATGQRVTLRCSPRSGDLSVYWYQQSLDQGLQFLIQYYNGEERAKGNILERFSAQQFPDLHSELNLSSLELGDSALYFCASSVGDIETQYFGPGTRLLVL.

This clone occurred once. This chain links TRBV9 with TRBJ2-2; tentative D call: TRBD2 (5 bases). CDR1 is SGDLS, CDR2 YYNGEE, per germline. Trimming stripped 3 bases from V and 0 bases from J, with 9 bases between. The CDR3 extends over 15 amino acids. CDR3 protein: CASSGGGSNTGELFF. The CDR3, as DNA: TGTGCCAGCAGCGGCGGCGGGTCGAACACCGGGGAGCTGTTTTTT.

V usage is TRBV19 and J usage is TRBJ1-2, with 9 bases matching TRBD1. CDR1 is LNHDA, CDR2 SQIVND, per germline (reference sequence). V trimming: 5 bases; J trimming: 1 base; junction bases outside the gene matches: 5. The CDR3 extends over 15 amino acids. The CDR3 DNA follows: TGTGCCAGTAGTCCCTACAGGGGGCTTAACTATGGCTACACCTTC. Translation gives CASSPYRGLNYGYTF.

The CDR3 loop reads CASSQDPRGYEKLFF. The CDR3 DNA sequence: TGTGCCAGCAGCCAAGATCCTAGGGGCTATGAAAAACTGTTTTTT. The chain links TRBV3-1 (or the pseudogene TRBV3-2) to TRBJ1-4; a weak D match, TRBD1 (5 bases). This CDR3 contains 15 residues. In germline, CDR1 is LGHDT, CDR2 YNNKEL (reference sequence). Trimming removed 0 bases at V and 6 bases at J, with 11 bases between.

The CDR3 bases are TGTGCCAGCTCCTGGACAGCGAACACCGGGGAGCTGTTTTTT. Encoded protein: CASSWTANTGELFF. V gene TRBV18 combines with J gene TRBJ2-2; the D gene is possibly TRBD1 (6 bases). V was cut by 6 bases and J by 0 bases, with 8 bases left in between. The germline V gene has CDR1 KGHSH and CDR2 LQKENI. The CDR3 is 14 amino acids.

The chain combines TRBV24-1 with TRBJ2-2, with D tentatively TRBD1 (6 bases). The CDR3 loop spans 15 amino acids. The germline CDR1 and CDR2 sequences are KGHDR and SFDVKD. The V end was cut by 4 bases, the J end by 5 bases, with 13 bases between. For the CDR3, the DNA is TGTGCCACCAGTGACCCTGGGACAAATACCGGGGAGCTGTTTTTT. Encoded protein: CATSDPGTNTGELFF.

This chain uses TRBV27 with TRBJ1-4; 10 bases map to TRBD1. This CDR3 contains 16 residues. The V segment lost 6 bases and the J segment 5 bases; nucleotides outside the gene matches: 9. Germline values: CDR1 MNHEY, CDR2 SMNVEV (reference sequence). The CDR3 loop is CASSTFPGQGNEKLFF. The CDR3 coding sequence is TGTGCCAGCAGCACCTTCCCGGGACAGGGGAATGAAAAACTGTTTTTT.

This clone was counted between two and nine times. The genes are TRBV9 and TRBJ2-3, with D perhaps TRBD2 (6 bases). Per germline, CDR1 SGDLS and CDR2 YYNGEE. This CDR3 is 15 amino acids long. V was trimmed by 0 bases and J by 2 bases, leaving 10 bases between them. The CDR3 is CASSVEAGYTDTQYF. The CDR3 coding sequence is TGTGCCAGCAGCGTAGAGGCGGGATACACAGATACGCAGTATTTT.

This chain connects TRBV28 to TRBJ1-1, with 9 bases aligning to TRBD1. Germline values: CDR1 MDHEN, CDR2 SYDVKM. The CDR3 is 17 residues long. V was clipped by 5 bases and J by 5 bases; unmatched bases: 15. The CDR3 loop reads CASSPSGTGSVRTEAFF. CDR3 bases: TGTGCCAGCAGTCCTTCCGGGACAGGGAGTGTCAGGACTGAAGCTTTCTTT.

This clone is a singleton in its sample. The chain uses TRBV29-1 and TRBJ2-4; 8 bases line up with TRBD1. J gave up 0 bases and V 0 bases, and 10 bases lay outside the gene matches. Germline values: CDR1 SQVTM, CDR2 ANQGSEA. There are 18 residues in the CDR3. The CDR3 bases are TGCAGCGTTGAAGATCGAGGGCTAGACAGGGGAGCCAAAAACATTCAGTACTTC. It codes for CSVEDRGLDRGAKNIQYF.

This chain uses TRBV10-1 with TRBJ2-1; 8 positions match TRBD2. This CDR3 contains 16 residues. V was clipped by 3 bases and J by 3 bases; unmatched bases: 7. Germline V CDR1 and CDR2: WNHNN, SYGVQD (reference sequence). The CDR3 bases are TGCGCCAGCAGTGAAGTTAGCGGGATCGACTACAATGAGCAGTTCTTC. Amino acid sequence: CASSEVSGIDYNEQFF.

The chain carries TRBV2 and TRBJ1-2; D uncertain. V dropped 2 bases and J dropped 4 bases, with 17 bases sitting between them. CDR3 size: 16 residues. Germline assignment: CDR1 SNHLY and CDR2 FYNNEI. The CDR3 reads CASSELRAPLIYGYTF. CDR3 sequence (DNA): TGTGCCAGCAGTGAACTCCGAGCCCCCCTTATCTATGGCTACACCTTC.

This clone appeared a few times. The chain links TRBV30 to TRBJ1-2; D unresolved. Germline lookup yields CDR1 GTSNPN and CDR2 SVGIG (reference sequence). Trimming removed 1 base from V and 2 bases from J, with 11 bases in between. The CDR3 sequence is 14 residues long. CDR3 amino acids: CAWSGWQSNYGYTF. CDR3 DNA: TGTGCCTGGAGTGGGTGGCAGTCCAACTATGGCTACACCTTC.

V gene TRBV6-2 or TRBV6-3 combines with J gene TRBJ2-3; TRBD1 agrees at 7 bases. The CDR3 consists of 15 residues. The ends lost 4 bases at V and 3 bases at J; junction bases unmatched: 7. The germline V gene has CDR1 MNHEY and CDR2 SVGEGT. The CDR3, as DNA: TGTGCCAGCAGTTCAGGACAGGAGGTAACAGATACGCAGTATTTT. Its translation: CASSSGQEVTDTQYF.